Here is one T cell receptor beta chain with its context. Its antigen is unidentified. The sample carries other DNA sequences with the same CDR3. Donors in the study were healthy people who gave bone marrow. The entry originates in a study of cytomegalovirus exposure and HLA in healthy donors. The primer mix had 60 Vbeta and 13 Jbeta primers. Here immunoSEQ multiplex PCR was the method, and the copy in TCRdb shows in-frame clones only, minus some. The sample yields about 130,000 clones, roughly 79% seen once. The study's findings and limits: A prior analysis recorded that most TCR beta V segments were productive about 90% or about 30% of the time.

The TCR was taken from a boy between 2 and 10 years old in good health and CMV-seronegative. Sequences were obtained from PBMCs.

CDR3 residues: CASSLALAGASTGELFF. The CDR3 DNA reads TGTGCCAGCAGCTTGGCCCTAGCGGGAGCGAGCACCGGGGAGCTGTTTTTT. The chain uses TRBV5-4 and TRBJ2-2; 10 nucleotides agree with TRBD2. J gave up 4 bases and V 0 bases, and 6 bases lay outside the gene matches. The germline gives CDR1 SGHNT, CDR2 YYREEE (reference sequence). CDR3 length: 17 residues.